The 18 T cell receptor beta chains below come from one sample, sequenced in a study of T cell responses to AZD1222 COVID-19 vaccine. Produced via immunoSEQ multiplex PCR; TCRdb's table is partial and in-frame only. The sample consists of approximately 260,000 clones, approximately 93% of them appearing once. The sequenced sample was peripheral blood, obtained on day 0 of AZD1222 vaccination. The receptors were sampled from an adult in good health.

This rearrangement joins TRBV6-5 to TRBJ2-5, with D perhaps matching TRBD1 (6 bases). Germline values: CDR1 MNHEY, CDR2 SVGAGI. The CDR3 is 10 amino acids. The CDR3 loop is CVTGAGAQYF. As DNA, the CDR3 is TGTGTCACCGGGGCAGGGGCCCAGTACTTC.

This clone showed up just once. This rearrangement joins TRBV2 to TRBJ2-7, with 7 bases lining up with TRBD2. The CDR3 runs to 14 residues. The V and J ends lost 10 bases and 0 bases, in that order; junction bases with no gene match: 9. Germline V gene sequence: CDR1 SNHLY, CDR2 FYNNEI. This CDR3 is CAIKRDRSSYEQYF. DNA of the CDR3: TGTGCCATCAAGCGGGACCGTAGCTCCTACGAGCAGTACTTC.

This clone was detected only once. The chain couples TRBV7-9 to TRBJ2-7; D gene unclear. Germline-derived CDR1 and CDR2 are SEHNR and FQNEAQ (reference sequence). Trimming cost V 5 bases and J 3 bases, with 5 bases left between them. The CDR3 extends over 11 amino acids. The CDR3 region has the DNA TGTGCCAGCAGCCCCAACTACGAGCAGTACTTC. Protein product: CASSPNYEQYF.

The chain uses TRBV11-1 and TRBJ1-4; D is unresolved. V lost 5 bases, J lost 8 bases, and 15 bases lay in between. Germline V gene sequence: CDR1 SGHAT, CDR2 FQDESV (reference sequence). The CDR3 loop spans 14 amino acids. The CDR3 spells CASSRGGREEKLFF. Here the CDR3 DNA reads TGTGCCAGCAGCCGAGGAGGGAGAGAAGAAAAACTGTTTTTT.

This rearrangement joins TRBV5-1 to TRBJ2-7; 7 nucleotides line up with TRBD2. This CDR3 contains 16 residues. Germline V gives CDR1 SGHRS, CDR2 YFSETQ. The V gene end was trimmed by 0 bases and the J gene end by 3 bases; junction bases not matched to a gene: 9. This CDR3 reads CASSLDPAGFLYEQYF. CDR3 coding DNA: TGCGCCAGCAGCTTGGACCCAGCGGGATTCCTCTACGAGCAGTACTTC.

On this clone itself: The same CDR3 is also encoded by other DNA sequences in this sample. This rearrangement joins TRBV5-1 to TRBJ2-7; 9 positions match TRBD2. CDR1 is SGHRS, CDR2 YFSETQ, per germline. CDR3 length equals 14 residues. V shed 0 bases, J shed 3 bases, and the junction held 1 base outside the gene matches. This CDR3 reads CASSLGSGGYEQYF. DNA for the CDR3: TGCGCCAGCAGCTTGGGTAGCGGGGGCTACGAGCAGTACTTC.

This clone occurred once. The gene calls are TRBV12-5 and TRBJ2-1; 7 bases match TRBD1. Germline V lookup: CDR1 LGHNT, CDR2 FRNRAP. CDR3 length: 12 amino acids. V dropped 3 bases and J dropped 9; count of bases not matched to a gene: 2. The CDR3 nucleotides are TGTGCTAGTGGTTTCAGGGGGAGTGAGCAGTTCTTC. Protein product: CASGFRGSEQFF.

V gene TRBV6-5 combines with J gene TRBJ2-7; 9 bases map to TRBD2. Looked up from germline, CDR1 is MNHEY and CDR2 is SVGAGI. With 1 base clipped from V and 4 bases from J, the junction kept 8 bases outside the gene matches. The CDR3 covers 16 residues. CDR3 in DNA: TGTGCCAGCAGTTACTTGATACTAGCGGGTTCTTACGAGCAGTACTTC. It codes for CASSYLILAGSYEQYF.

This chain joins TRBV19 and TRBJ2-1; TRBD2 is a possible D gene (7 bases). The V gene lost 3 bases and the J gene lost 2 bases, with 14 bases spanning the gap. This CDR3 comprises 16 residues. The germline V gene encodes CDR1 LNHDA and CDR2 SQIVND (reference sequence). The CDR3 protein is CASSMGWGGPYNEQFF. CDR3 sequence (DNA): TGTGCCAGTAGTATGGGTTGGGGGGGGCCCTACAATGAGCAGTTCTTC.

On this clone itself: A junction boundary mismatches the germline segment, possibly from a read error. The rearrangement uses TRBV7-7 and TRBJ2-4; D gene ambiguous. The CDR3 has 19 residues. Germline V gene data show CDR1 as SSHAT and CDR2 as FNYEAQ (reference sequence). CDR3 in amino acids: CASSSLERTKVVAKNIQYF. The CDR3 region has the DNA TGTGCTAGCAGCTCCCTGGAGAGGACGAAAGTTGTAGCCAAAAACATTCAGTACTTC.

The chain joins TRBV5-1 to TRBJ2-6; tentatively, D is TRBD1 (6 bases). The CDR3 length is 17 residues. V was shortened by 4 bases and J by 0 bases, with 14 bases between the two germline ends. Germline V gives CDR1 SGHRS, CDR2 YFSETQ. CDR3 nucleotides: TGCGCCAGCAGCGGACAGCTCTTAACCTCTGGGGCCAACGTCCTGACTTTC. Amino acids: CASSGQLLTSGANVLTF.

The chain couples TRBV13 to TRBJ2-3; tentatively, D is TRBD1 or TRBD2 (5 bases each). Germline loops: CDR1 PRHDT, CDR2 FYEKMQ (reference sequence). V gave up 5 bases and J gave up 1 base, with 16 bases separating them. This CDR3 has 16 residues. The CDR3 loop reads CASSPGWGRGTDTQYF. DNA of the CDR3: TGTGCCAGCAGCCCTGGGTGGGGACGGGGCACAGATACGCAGTATTTT.

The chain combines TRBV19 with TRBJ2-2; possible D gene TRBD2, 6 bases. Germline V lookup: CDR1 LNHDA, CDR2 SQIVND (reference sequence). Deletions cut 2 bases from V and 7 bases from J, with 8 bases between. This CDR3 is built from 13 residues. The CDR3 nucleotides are TGTGCCAGTAGTATATGGAGGGGCGGGGAGCTGTTTTTT. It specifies CASSIWRGGELFF.

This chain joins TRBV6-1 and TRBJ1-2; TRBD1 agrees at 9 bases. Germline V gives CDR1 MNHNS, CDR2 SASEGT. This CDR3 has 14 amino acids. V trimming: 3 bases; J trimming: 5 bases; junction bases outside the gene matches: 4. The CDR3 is CASSDTGGYYGYTF. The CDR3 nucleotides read TGTGCCAGCAGTGACACAGGGGGCTATTATGGCTACACCTTC.

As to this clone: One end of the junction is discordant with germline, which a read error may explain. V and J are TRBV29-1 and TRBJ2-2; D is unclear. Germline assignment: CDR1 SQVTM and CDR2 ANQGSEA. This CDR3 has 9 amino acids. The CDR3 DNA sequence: TGCAGCGTTAAAGAGGAGCTGTTTTTT. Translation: CSVKEELFF.

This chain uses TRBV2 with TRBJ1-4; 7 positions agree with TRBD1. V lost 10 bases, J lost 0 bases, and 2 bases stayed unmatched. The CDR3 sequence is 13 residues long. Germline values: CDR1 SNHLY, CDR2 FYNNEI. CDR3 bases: TGTGCCACGGGACAGACAACTAATGAAAAACTGTTTTTT. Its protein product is CATGQTTNEKLFF.

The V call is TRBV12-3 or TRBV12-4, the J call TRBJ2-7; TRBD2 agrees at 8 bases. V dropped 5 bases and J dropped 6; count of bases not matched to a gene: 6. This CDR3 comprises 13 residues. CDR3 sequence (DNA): TGTGCCAGCAGTAGAAGAAGCGGGAGCGAGCAGTACTTC. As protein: CASSRRSGSEQYF.

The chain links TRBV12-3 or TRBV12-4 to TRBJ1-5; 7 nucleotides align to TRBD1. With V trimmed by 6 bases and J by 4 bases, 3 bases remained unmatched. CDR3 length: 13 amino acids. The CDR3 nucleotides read TGTGCCAGCAGCCAGGGGGGGAATCAGCCCCAGCATTTT. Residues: CASSQGGNQPQHF.